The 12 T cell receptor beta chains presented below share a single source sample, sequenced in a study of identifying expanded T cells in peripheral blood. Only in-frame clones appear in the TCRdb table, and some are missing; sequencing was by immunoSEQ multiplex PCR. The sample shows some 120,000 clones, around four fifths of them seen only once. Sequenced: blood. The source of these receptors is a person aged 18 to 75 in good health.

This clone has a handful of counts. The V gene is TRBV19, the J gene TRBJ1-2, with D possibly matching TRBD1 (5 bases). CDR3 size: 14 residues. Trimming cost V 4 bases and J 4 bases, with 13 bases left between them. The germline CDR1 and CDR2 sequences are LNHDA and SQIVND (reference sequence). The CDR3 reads CASSKEPGLYGYTF. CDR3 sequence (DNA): TGTGCCAGTAGTAAGGAGCCGGGGCTCTATGGCTACACCTTC. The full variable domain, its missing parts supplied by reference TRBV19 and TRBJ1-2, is DGGITQSPKYLFRKEGQNVTLSCEQNLNHDAMYWYRQDPGQGLRLIYYSQIVNDFQKGDIAEGYSVSREKKESFPLTVTSAQKNPTAFYLCASSKEPGLYGYTFGSGTRLTVV.

CDR3 sequence: CASSLASGVRHTQYF. The CDR3 DNA follows: TGTGCCAGCAGCTTAGCAAGCGGGGTTCGTCATACGCAGTATTTT. The chain joins TRBV11-2 to TRBJ2-3, with TRBD2 matching over 7 bases. V shed 1 base, J shed 7 bases, and the junction held 8 bases outside the gene matches. The CDR3 loop spans 15 amino acids. The germline V gene encodes CDR1 SGHAT and CDR2 FQNNGV. The full variable domain, in which reference TRBV11-2 and TRBJ2-3 provide the parts outside the CDR3, is EAGVAQSPRYKIIEKRQSVAFWCNPISGHATLYWYQQILGQGPKLLIQFQNNGVVDDSQLPKDRFSAERLKGVDSTLKIQPAKLEDSAVYLCASSLASGVRHTQYFGPGTRLTVL.

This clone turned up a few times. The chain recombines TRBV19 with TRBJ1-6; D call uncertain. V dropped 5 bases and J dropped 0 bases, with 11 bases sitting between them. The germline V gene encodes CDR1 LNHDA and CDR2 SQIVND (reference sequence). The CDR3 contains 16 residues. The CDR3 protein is CASSGLEGSYNSPLHF. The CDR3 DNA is TGTGCCAGTAGTGGACTCGAGGGCTCCTATAATTCACCCCTCCACTTT.

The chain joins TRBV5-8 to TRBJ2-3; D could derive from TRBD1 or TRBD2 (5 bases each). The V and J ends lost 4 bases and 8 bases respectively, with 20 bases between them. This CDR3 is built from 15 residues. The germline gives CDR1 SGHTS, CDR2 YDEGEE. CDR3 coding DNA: TGTGCCAGCAGCATCTATTCGGGACCCCCTACTACGCAGTATTTT. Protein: CASSIYSGPPTTQYF.

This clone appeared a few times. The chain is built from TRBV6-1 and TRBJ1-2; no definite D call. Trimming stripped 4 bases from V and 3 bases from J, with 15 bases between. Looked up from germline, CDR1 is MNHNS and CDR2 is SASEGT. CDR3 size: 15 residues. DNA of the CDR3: TGTGCCAGCAGTGTAGTAGGCAGTGGACACTATGGCTACACCTTC. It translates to CASSVVGSGHYGYTF.

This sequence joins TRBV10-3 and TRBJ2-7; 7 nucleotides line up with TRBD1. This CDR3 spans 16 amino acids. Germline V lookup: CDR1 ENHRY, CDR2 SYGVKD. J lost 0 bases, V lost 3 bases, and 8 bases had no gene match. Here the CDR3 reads CAISDIKGQSSYEQYF. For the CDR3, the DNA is TGTGCCATCAGTGATATTAAGGGACAGAGCTCCTACGAGCAGTACTTC.

In nucleotides, the CDR3 is TGTGCCAGCAGCTTAAACGGTGGTGGCACTGAAGCTTTCTTT. This sequence encodes CASSLNGGGTEAFF. The chain combines TRBV7-2 with TRBJ1-1; D is uncertain. The CDR3 has 14 amino acids. CDR1 and CDR2 from the germline V gene are SGHTA and FQGNSA. Trimming took 2 bases from V and 4 from J, leaving 11 bases between them. The whole variable domain, filled in from reference TRBV7-2 and TRBJ1-1, reads GAGVSQSPSNKVTEKGKDVELRCDPISGHTALYWYRQSLGQGLEFLIYFQGNSAPDKSGLPSDRFSAERTGGSVSTLTIQRTQQEDSAVYLCASSLNGGGTEAFFGQGTRLTVV.

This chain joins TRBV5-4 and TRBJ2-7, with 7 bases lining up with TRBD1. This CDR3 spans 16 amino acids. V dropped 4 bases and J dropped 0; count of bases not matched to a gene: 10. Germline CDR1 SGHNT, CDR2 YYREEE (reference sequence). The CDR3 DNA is TGTGCCAGCAGCCCTAGTTCAGGGGGAAACTCCTACGAGCAGTACTTC. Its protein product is CASSPSSGGNSYEQYF.

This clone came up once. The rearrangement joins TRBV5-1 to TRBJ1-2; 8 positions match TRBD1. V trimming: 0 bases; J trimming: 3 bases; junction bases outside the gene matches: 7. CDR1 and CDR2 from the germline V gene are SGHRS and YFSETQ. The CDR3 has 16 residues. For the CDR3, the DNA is TGCGCCAGCAGCTTGGGGGGACAGGCCAGGGACTATGGCTACACCTTC. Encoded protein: CASSLGGQARDYGYTF.

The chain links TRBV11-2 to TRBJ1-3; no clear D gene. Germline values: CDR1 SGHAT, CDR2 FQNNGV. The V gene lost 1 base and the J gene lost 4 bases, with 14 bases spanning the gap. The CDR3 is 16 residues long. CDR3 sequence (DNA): TGTGCCAGCAGCTTAGGAAGACCTTTGGCGGGAAACACCATATATTTT. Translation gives CASSLGRPLAGNTIYF.

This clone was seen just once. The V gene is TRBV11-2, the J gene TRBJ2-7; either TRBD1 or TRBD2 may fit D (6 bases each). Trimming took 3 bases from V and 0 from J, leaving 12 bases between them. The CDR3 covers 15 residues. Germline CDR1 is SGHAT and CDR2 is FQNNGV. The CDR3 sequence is CASSFFRGPSYEQYF. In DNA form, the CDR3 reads TGTGCCAGCAGCTTCTTCCGGGGGCCCTCCTACGAGCAGTACTTC.

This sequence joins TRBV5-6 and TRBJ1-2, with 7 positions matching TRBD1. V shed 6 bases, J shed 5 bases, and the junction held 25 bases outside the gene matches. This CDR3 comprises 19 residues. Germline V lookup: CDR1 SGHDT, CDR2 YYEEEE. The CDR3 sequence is CASKQGRGLYYGGIYGYTF. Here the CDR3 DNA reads TGTGCCAGCAAACAGGGGCGCGGGCTATACTATGGGGGTATATATGGCTACACCTTC. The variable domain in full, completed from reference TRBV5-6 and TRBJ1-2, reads DAGVTQSPTHLIKTRGQQVTLRCSPKSGHDTVSWYQQALGQGPQFIFQYYEEEERQRGNFPDRFSGHQFPNYSSELNVNALLLGDSALYLCASKQGRGLYYGGIYGYTFGSGTRLTVV.